The source of this T cell receptor (beta chain) is a study of blood T cell repertoires in COVID-19. About the research overall: From T cells, B-cell-depleted T cells, or PBMCs came the material, which was cDNA or gDNA.

The table came from immunoSEQ multiplex PCR; TCRdb's copy has only in-frame clones and leaves some out. The sample has about 210,000 clones; 75% to 85% are singletons. The Seattle patients joined while their infection was active and were tracked longitudinally afterward. Sequenced sample: peripheral blood. This TCR was sampled from a woman between 65 and 79 years old with COVID-19, enrolled during active disease.

In nucleotides, the CDR3 is TGTGCCAGTGGGGAGATTAAAGCACAGGGGGCGAAGCAGCCCCAGCATTTT. It codes for CASGEIKAQGAKQPQHF. V gene TRBV19 combines with J gene TRBJ1-5; 9 bases agree with TRBD1. The CDR3 runs to 17 residues. Germline V gene lookup returns CDR1 LNHDA and CDR2 SQIVND (reference sequence). V was clipped by 8 bases and J by 7 bases; unmatched bases: 18.